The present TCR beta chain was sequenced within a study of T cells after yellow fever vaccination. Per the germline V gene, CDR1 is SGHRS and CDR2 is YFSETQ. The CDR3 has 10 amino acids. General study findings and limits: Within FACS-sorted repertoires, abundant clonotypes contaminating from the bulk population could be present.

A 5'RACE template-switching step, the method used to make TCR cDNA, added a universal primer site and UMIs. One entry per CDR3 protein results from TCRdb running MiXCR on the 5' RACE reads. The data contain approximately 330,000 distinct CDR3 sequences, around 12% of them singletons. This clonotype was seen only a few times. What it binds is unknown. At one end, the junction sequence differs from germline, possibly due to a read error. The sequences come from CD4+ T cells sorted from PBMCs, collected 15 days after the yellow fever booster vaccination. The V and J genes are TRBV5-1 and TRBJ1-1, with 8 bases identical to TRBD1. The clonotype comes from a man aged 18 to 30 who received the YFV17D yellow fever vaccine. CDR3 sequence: CASSPDRGPF. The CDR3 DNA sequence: TGCGCCAGCAGCCCCGACAGGGGCCCTTTT.